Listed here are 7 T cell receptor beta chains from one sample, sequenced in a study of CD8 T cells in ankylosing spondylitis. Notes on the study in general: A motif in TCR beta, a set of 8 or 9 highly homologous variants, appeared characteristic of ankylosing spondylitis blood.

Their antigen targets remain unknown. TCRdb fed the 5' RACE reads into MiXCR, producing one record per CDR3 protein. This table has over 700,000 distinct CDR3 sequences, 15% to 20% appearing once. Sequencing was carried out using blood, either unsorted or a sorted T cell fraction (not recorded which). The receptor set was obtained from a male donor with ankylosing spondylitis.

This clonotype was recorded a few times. Here the CDR3 DNA reads TGTGCCAGCAGTTTTTTGGCTAGCCGGGATACGCAGTATTTT. Its protein product is CASSFLASRDTQYF. This sequence joins TRBV12-3 or TRBV12-4 and TRBJ2-3; tentatively, D is TRBD2 (5 bases). With 3 bases removed from V and 6 bases from J, the gap between germline ends came to 13 bases. The CDR3 has 14 amino acids.

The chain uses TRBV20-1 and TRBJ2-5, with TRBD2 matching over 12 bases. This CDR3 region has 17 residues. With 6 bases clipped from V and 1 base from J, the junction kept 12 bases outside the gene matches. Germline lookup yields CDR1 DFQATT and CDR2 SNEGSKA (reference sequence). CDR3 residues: CSAKRLAGEGPQETQYF. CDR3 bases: TGCAGTGCCAAGAGACTAGCGGGAGAGGGGCCCCAAGAGACCCAGTACTTC.

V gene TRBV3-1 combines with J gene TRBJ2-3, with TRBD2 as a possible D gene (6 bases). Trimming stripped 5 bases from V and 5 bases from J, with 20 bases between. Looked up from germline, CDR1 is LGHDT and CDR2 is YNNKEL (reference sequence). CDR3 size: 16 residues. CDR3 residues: CASSDEGTPRGDTQYF. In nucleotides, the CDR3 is TGTGCCAGCAGCGACGAAGGGACTCCCCGGGGAGATACGCAGTATTTT.

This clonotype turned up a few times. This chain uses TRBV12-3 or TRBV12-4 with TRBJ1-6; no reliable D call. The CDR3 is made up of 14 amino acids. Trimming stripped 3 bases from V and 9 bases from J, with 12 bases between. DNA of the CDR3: TGTGCCAGCAGTTTGCATCAGGAGGGTTCACCCCTCCACTTT. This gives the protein CASSLHQEGSPLHF.

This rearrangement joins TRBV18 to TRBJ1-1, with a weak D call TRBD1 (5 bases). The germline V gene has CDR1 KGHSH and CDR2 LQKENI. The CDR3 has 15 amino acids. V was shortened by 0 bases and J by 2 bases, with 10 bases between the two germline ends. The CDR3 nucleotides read TGTGCCAGCTCACCACCGTTGACAGTTAACACTGAAGCTTTCTTT. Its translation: CASSPPLTVNTEAFF. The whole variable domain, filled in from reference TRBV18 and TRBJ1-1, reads NAGVMQNPRHLVRRRGQEARLRCSPMKGHSHVYWYRQLPEEGLKFMVYLQKENIIDESGMPKERFSAEFPKEGPSILRIQQVVRGDSAAYFCASSPPLTVNTEAFFGQGTRLTVV.

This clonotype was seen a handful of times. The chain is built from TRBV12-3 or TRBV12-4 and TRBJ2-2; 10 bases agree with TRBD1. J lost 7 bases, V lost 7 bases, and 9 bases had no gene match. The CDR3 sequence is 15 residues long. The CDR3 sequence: CASISGTGVVGELFF. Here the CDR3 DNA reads TGTGCCAGCATATCCGGGACAGGGGTTGTCGGGGAGCTGTTTTTT.

The DNA for the CDR3 is TGTGCCAGCAGTGGAGCTTATAGCAATCAGCCCCAGCATTTT. Translating gives CASSGAYSNQPQHF. The chain recombines TRBV7-9 with TRBJ1-5; D is ambiguous. Trimming left V 6 bases short and J 0 bases short, with 9 bases between. Germline-derived CDR1 and CDR2 are SEHNR and FQNEAQ (reference sequence). The CDR3 runs to 14 residues.